This T cell receptor beta chain is from a study of CD8 T cells in Susac syndrome. Study context: The sequenced Susac syndrome patients comprised six with active disease and roughly 8 in remission.

CD8+ and CD4+ T cells from blood underwent TCR beta sequencing. Random hexamers served to reverse transcribe about 0.5 to 1 ug RNA. Amplification of the TCR beta CDR3 was carried out by immunoSEQ multiplex PCR, which spanned a total of 54 Vbeta and 13 Jbeta segments. TCRdb called the immunoSEQ multiplex PCR reads again in MiXCR, with one record for every CDR3 protein. The table lists about 190,000 distinct CDR3 sequences, 85% to 95% of them singletons. The sample comprised CD8+ T cells from PBMCs. The receptor was isolated from a human donor with Susac syndrome.

Here the CDR3 reads CASSLEPGQLSGEAFF. CDR3 nucleotide sequence: TGTGCCAGCAGCTTAGAACCCGGACAGTTATCGGGTGAAGCTTTCTTT. The chain is built from TRBV13 and TRBJ1-1, with D possibly matching TRBD1 (6 bases). Germline lookup yields CDR1 PRHDT and CDR2 FYEKMQ (reference sequence). V was trimmed by 1 base and J by 7 bases, leaving 19 bases between them. This CDR3 has 16 amino acids. The full variable domain, rest sourced from reference TRBV13 and TRBJ1-1, is AAGVIQSPRHLIKEKRETATLKCYPIPRHDTVYWYQQGPGQDPQFLISFYEKMQSDKGSIPDRFSAQQFSDYHSELNMSSLELGDSALYFCASSLEPGQLSGEAFFGQGTRLTVV.